This T cell receptor beta chain comes out of a study of T cells expressing NK-cell markers. Germline V CDR1 and CDR2: MNHNS, SASEGT. The CDR3 has 14 amino acids. UMI-tagged 5'RACE template switching yielded the TCR beta cDNA. TCRdb reanalyzed the 5' RACE reads and collapses them to one entry per CDR3 protein, without DNA. The listing records 500,000 to 700,000 distinct CDR3 sequences. This chain joins TRBV6-1 and TRBJ2-7; the TCRdb D gene call, TRBD1, has no DNA to confirm it. This sequence was found in a young man in good health. Sequencing was carried out using blood T cells: a sorted CD56 or NKG2C T cell subset, CD4+ or CD8+ T cells, or bulk PBMC T cells (not recorded which). CDR3 sequence reads: CASSPPDRGREQYF.